A selection of T cell receptor beta chains follows, all from one sample in a study of T-cell memory formation after mild COVID-19. From the 5' RACE reads, TCRdb called clonotypes with MiXCR, one entry per CDR3 protein. Among about 340,000 distinct CDR3 sequences listed, over 10% were seen once. Sequenced material: PBMCs or a T cell subset sorted from them (not recorded which). The origin of the receptors is a man in his late teens or twenties who had mild COVID-19 (a few samples of this study predate the infection). Cell type and time point are not known. Each CDR3 is given with its conserved first and last residue. D genes are given only for firm matches. For some rows the clone size is stated as once, few or many, or as a class when expanded; others skip it.

clone size: few; V gene: TRBV20-1; D gene: -; J gene: TRBJ2-3; CDR3 length: 14; CDR3 protein: CSAARAVITDTQYF; CDR3 DNA: TGCAGTGCCGCTAGGGCGGTAATCACAGATACGCAGTATTTT
clone size: -; V gene: TRBV3-1; D gene: -; J gene: TRBJ2-3; CDR3 length: 15; CDR3 protein: CASSQDTWALNTQYF; CDR3 DNA: TGTGCCAGCAGCCAAGATACGTGGGCCCTAAATACGCAGTATTTT
clone size: -; V gene: TRBV20-1; D gene: -; J gene: TRBJ1-1; CDR3 length: 12; CDR3 protein: CSAGHPNTEAFF; CDR3 DNA: TGCAGTGCCGGACACCCGAACACTGAAGCTTTCTTT
clone size: -; V gene: TRBV12-3/TRBV12-4; D gene: -; J gene: TRBJ2-5; CDR3 length: 13; CDR3 protein: CASSSWGGETQYF; CDR3 DNA: TGTGCCAGCAGTTCCTGGGGCGGAGAGACCCAGTACTTC
clone size: many; V gene: TRBV2; D gene: TRBD2; J gene: TRBJ2-5; CDR3 length: 16; CDR3 protein: CASWTSGGASQETQYF; CDR3 DNA: TGTGCCAGCTGGACTAGCGGGGGGGCGTCTCAAGAGACCCAGTACTTC
clone size: -; V gene: TRBV6-2/TRBV6-3; D gene: -; J gene: TRBJ2-1; CDR3 length: 11; CDR3 protein: CASSFRTIQFF; CDR3 DNA: TGTGCCAGCAGTTTTAGGACTATCCAGTTCTTC
clone size: few; V gene: TRBV10-2; D gene: TRBD2; J gene: TRBJ2-2; CDR3 length: 14; CDR3 protein: CASRAGGPIGELFF; CDR3 DNA: TGCGCCAGCCGAGCGGGGGGCCCGATCGGGGAGCTGTTTTTT
clone size: few; V gene: TRBV28; D gene: -; J gene: TRBJ2-5; CDR3 length: 12; CDR3 protein: CASRTWEETQYF; CDR3 DNA: TGTGCCAGCAGGACCTGGGAGGAGACCCAGTACTTC
clone size: few; V gene: TRBV7-2; D gene: -; J gene: TRBJ1-6; CDR3 length: 15; CDR3 protein: CASSLVGPYNSPLHF; CDR3 DNA: TGTGCCAGCAGCTTAGTGGGTCCCTATAATTCACCCCTCCACTTT
clone size: few; V gene: TRBV2; D gene: -; J gene: TRBJ1-4; CDR3 length: 12; CDR3 protein: CASRPTNEKLFF; CDR3 DNA: TGTGCCAGCAGGCCAACTAATGAAAAACTGTTTTTT
clone size: few; V gene: TRBV4-2; D gene: -; J gene: TRBJ2-4; CDR3 length: 15; CDR3 protein: CASSRERLAKNIQYF; CDR3 DNA: TGTGCCAGCAGCCGGGAAAGACTAGCCAAAAACATTCAGTACTTC
clone size: many; V gene: TRBV5-1; D gene: TRBD2; J gene: TRBJ2-5; CDR3 length: 15; CDR3 protein: CASTTSGGYQETQYF; CDR3 DNA: TGCGCCAGTACGACTAGCGGGGGGTACCAAGAGACCCAGTACTTC
clone size: -; V gene: TRBV3-1; D gene: TRBD1; J gene: TRBJ1-3; CDR3 length: 15; CDR3 protein: CASSARTGYGNTIYF; CDR3 DNA: TGTGCCAGCAGCGCCCGGACAGGGTACGGAAACACCATATATTTT
clone size: -; V gene: TRBV18; D gene: TRBD1; J gene: TRBJ1-2; CDR3 length: 15; CDR3 protein: CASSPRDRETYGYTF; CDR3 DNA: TGTGCCAGCTCACCTCGGGACAGGGAGACGTATGGCTACACCTTC
clone size: many; V gene: TRBV4-1; D gene: -; J gene: TRBJ2-3; CDR3 length: 15; CDR3 protein: CASSHTRLATDTQYF; CDR3 DNA: TGCGCCAGCAGCCACACAAGGCTAGCGACAGATACGCAGTATTTT
clone size: few; V gene: TRBV12-3/TRBV12-4; D gene: -; J gene: TRBJ2-7; CDR3 length: 13; CDR3 protein: CASSLVLTYEQYF; CDR3 DNA: TGTGCCAGCAGTTTAGTGTTGACCTACGAGCAGTACTTC
clone size: -; V gene: TRBV18; D gene: TRBD1; J gene: TRBJ1-5; CDR3 length: 15; CDR3 protein: CASSRGTGDNQPQHF; CDR3 DNA: TGTGCCAGCTCCCGGGGGACAGGGGACAATCAGCCCCAGCATTTT
clone size: many; V gene: TRBV5-1; D gene: -; J gene: TRBJ2-3; CDR3 length: 16; CDR3 protein: CASSLALANEGDTQYF; CDR3 DNA: TGCGCCAGCAGCTTGGCTCTAGCGAACGAAGGGGATACGCAGTATTTT
clone size: -; V gene: TRBV7-9; D gene: TRBD1; J gene: TRBJ1-5; CDR3 length: 17; CDR3 protein: CASSSSGTGGSEQHQHF; CDR3 DNA: TGTGCCAGCAGCTCATCCGGGACAGGGGGATCGGAACAGCACCAGCATTTT
clone size: -; V gene: TRBV10-1; D gene: -; J gene: TRBJ2-3; CDR3 length: 13; CDR3 protein: CASSGGRVNTQYF; CDR3 DNA: TGCGCCAGCAGCGGAGGGCGAGTGAATACGCAGTATTTT
clone size: few; V gene: TRBV13; D gene: -; J gene: TRBJ2-7; CDR3 length: 14; CDR3 protein: CASSPGRGSYEQYF; CDR3 DNA: TGTGCCAGCAGCCCAGGGCGAGGCTCCTACGAGCAGTACTTC